Reported below is one T cell receptor (beta chain). The source of the sample is a study of blood T cell repertoires in COVID-19. Study overall: T cells, B-cell-depleted T cells, or PBMCs supplied cDNA or gDNA.

Patients in Seattle were enrolled during active infection, then followed longitudinally. J lost 2 bases, V lost 3 bases, and 4 bases had no gene match. Germline V gene lookup returns CDR1 MGHRA and CDR2 YSYEKL. The CDR3 totals 14 residues. Per the original methods: Reference gene primer amplification in the assay estimated nucleated cell counts. Measured with immunoSEQ multiplex PCR; TCRdb has only the in-frame clones, and not every one. The DNA gave D and trimming, while V, J and clone size come from that table. The sample lists 400,000 or so clones, 80% to 90% occurring once. Input material: peripheral blood. This sequence originates from a man between 18 and 29 years old with COVID-19, enrolled during active disease. This chain connects TRBV4-1 to TRBJ2-7; 7 bases are a match to TRBD2. The CDR3 sequence: CASSHTSEAYEQYF. CDR3 sequence (DNA): TGCGCCAGCAGCCACACTAGCGAAGCCTACGAGCAGTACTTC.